What follows are 18 T cell receptor beta chains derived from one specimen sequenced in a study of blood T cell repertoires in COVID-19. Method: immunoSEQ multiplex PCR; TCRdb's copy keeps in-frame clones and lacks some. The repertoire has fewer than 200,000 clones, around nine tenths of them found once; the top ten carry 2% to 3%. Source material: peripheral blood. Receptors were obtained from a woman of 80 years or more with COVID-19, enrolled during active disease.

CDR3 DNA: TGTGCCAGCAGCGTACAGGGGGCTCTGGACACCGGGGAGCTGTTTTTT. This codes for CASSVQGALDTGELFF. The chain has TRBV9 and TRBJ2-2; TRBD1 agrees at 8 bases. This CDR3 spans 16 amino acids. J lost 3 bases, V lost 1 base, and 5 bases had no gene match. Germline loops: CDR1 SGDLS, CDR2 YYNGEE.

The CDR3 bases are TGTGCCAGCAGCTTGGCCCCAGGGGATAGCAATCAGCCCCAGCATTTT. Its protein is CASSLAPGDSNQPQHF. The chain has TRBV5-6 and TRBJ1-5; D is perhaps TRBD1 (6 bases). V was cut by 0 bases and J by 0 bases, with 10 bases left in between. Germline assignment: CDR1 SGHDT and CDR2 YYEEEE. The CDR3 is 16 residues long.

The rearrangement links TRBV18 to TRBJ1-5; D perhaps matches TRBD1 (5 bases). The CDR3 covers 16 residues. The ends were cut back, 2 bases at V and 7 bases at J, with 18 bases in the middle. CDR1 is KGHSH and CDR2 is LQKENI in the germline V gene. The CDR3 loop reads CASSPELDRLGQPQHF. In nucleotides, the CDR3 is TGTGCCAGCTCACCAGAACTCGACAGATTAGGACAGCCCCAGCATTTT.

The chain employs TRBV18 and TRBJ1-2, with 7 bases matching TRBD1. The germline V gene has CDR1 KGHSH and CDR2 LQKENI. CDR3 size: 15 residues. The V segment lost 0 bases and the J segment 6 bases; nucleotides outside the gene matches: 7. The CDR3: CASSPPDRAWHGYTF. The CDR3 coding sequence is TGTGCCAGCTCACCACCAGACAGGGCTTGGCATGGCTACACCTTC.

This chain joins TRBV6-2 or TRBV6-3 and TRBJ1-1; TRBD1 is a possible D gene (5 bases). Per germline, CDR1 MNHEY and CDR2 SVGEGT. The V gene lost 2 bases and the J gene lost 0 bases, with 7 bases spanning the gap. The CDR3 loop spans 14 amino acids. The CDR3 bases are TGTGCCAGCAGTTACCAGGGTATGAACACTGAAGCTTTCTTT. Translating gives CASSYQGMNTEAFF.

CDR3 nucleotide sequence: TGTGCCAGCACCCCGGCACCGGGAGGAAGGACAGATACGCAGTATTTT. Translation gives CASTPAPGGRTDTQYF. The chain has TRBV5-5 and TRBJ2-3; 7 positions agree with TRBD2. V was clipped by 6 bases and J by 3 bases; unmatched bases: 13. CDR1 and CDR2 (germline): SGHKS, YYEKEE (reference sequence). The CDR3 extends over 16 amino acids.

This rearrangement joins TRBV29-1 to TRBJ2-1; 7 bases are shared with TRBD2. Looked up from germline, CDR1 is SQVTM and CDR2 is ANQGSEA. J lost 7 bases, V lost 3 bases, and 12 bases had no gene match. The CDR3 runs to 15 residues. The CDR3 coding sequence is TGCAGCGTTGATCGTGGGAGGGCCGCAGGAAATGAGCAGTTCTTC. This codes for CSVDRGRAAGNEQFF.

V gene TRBV28 combines with J gene TRBJ2-7; 8 bases align to TRBD2. The germline V gene encodes CDR1 MDHEN and CDR2 SYDVKM. The trim removed 5 bases at V and 5 bases at J, leaving 20 bases unmatched. The CDR3 totals 18 residues. CDR3 in DNA: TGTGCCAGCAGTCCCGGGGGACTAGATCTCTTTGAGCGAAACGAGCAGTACTTC. It yields the protein CASSPGGLDLFERNEQYF.

The J gene is TRBJ2-7, the V gene TRBV2, with TRBD2 matching 13 bases. The CDR3 totals 15 residues. J lost 3 bases, V lost 5 bases, and 4 bases had no gene match. The germline V gene has CDR1 SNHLY and CDR2 FYNNEI. CDR3 loop: CASSTTSGGFYEQYF. In nucleotides, the CDR3 is TGTGCCAGCAGTACGACTAGCGGGGGGTTCTACGAGCAGTACTTC.

The CDR3: CASRAGLVGFSYEQYF. The CDR3 DNA follows: TGTGCCAGCAGAGCCGGACTAGTAGGGTTCTCTTACGAGCAGTACTTC. The rearrangement uses TRBV28 and TRBJ2-7; 7 bases fit TRBD2. The CDR3 contains 16 residues. Germline CDR1 reads MDHEN; CDR2 reads SYDVKM. Losses at the gene ends were 6 bases for V and 4 bases for J; bases not matched to a gene: 15. Combining the CDR3 with reference TRBV28 and TRBJ2-7 gives the whole variable domain DVKVTQSSRYLVKRTGEKVFLECVQDMDHENMFWYRQDPGLGLRLIYFSYDVKMKEKGDIPEGYSVSREKKERFSLILESASTNQTSMYLCASRAGLVGFSYEQYFGPGTRLTVT.

The chain combines TRBV3-1 (or the pseudogene TRBV3-2) with TRBJ1-1, with D hard to call. V lost 5 bases to trimming and J lost 1 base, with 8 bases between them. CDR3 length: 13 amino acids. Germline V gene sequence: CDR1 LGHDT, CDR2 YNNKEL (reference sequence). The CDR3 sequence is CASSMTGNTEAFF. DNA for the CDR3: TGTGCCAGCAGCATGACGGGGAACACTGAAGCTTTCTTT.

This rearrangement joins TRBV5-1 to TRBJ1-6; D perhaps matches TRBD1 (6 bases). The CDR3 totals 14 residues. Trimming removed 7 bases from V and 5 bases from J, with 13 bases in between. Per germline, CDR1 SGHRS and CDR2 YFSETQ. The CDR3 spells CASRIQGDNSPLHF. In nucleotides, the CDR3 is TGCGCCAGCCGGATACAGGGAGATAATTCACCCCTCCACTTT. Supplemented by reference TRBV5-1 and TRBJ1-6, the full variable domain reads KAGVTQTPRYLIKTRGQQVTLSCSPISGHRSVSWYQQTPGQGLQFLFEYFSETQRNKGNFPGRFSGRQFSNSRSEMNVSTLELGDSALYLCASRIQGDNSPLHFGNGTRLTVT.

The chain uses TRBV7-2 and TRBJ1-5; 7 bases align to TRBD1. The CDR3 is 15 amino acids. The ends lost 5 bases at V and 2 bases at J; junction bases unmatched: 6. Germline CDR1 is SGHTA and CDR2 is FQGNSA. The DNA of the CDR3 is TGTGCCAGCAGCCCAGGACAGGCTGGCAATCAGCCCCAGCATTTT. It translates to CASSPGQAGNQPQHF.

V and J are TRBV3-1 (or the pseudogene TRBV3-2) and TRBJ2-1, with TRBD2 as a possible D gene (5 bases). Between the trimmed V and J ends, which lost 5 bases and 0 bases, there was a span of 11 bases. Germline-derived CDR1 and CDR2 are LGHDT and YNNKEL (reference sequence). The CDR3 loop spans 15 amino acids. Here the CDR3 DNA reads TGTGCCAGCAGCTCCGAGGGCGGCTCCTACAATGAGCAGTTCTTC. Protein sequence: CASSSEGGSYNEQFF.

The J gene is TRBJ2-7, the V gene TRBV11-2; 9 nucleotides agree with TRBD1. The germline CDR1 and CDR2 sequences are SGHAT and FQNNGV. V gave up 1 base and J gave up 4 bases; unmatched junction bases: 5. This CDR3 has 15 residues. In nucleotides, the CDR3 is TGTGCCAGCAGCTTAGTTACAGGGGGCATATACGAGCAGTACTTC. Protein sequence: CASSLVTGGIYEQYF. Complete variable domain (other parts from reference TRBV11-2 and TRBJ2-7): EAGVAQSPRYKIIEKRQSVAFWCNPISGHATLYWYQQILGQGPKLLIQFQNNGVVDDSQLPKDRFSAERLKGVDSTLKIQPAKLEDSAVYLCASSLVTGGIYEQYFGPGTRLTVT.

The rearrangement uses TRBV5-1 and TRBJ2-1; 8 positions match TRBD2. Germline values: CDR1 SGHRS, CDR2 YFSETQ. The V and J ends lost 4 bases and 2 bases, in that order; junction bases with no gene match: 5. The CDR3 has 15 residues. CDR3 in amino acids: CASSPSAGAYNEQFF. CDR3 DNA: TGCGCCAGCAGCCCCTCAGCGGGAGCCTACAATGAGCAGTTCTTC.

The rearrangement joins TRBV28 to TRBJ1-1, with unresolved D. The CDR3 totals 14 residues. CDR1 and CDR2 (germline): MDHEN, SYDVKM. The V and J ends lost 7 bases and 10 bases respectively, with 22 bases between them. CDR3 nucleotide sequence: TGTGCCAGCATCCTTCCCTCATCGCCCCACGGAGCTTTCTTT. Encoded protein: CASILPSSPHGAFF.

V and J are TRBV9 and TRBJ2-2; TRBD1 is a possible D gene (6 bases). This CDR3 spans 17 amino acids. From germline, CDR1 is SGDLS and CDR2 YYNGEE. V was clipped by 0 bases and J by 3 bases, with 15 bases between them. CDR3 region: CASSVAISRGDTGELFF. CDR3 bases: TGTGCCAGCAGCGTAGCAATTTCCAGGGGTGACACCGGGGAGCTGTTTTTT.